A selection of T cell receptor beta chains follows, all from one sample in a study of pediatric ulcerative colitis. Generated by immunoSEQ multiplex PCR, the TCRdb table keeps only in-frame clones and is missing some. The sample records some 10,000 clones, 80% to 90% being singletons. Sequencing input: blood. These receptors were collected from a girl aged 5 to 17 with moderate ulcerative colitis. Each CDR3 is given with its conserved first and last residue. A D gene is named only where the DNA matches it firmly. A clone size is listed for some rows: how often the clone was seen (once, few, many), or a class if it is expanded.

d_gene	v_gene	j_gene	abundance	CDR3aa	CDR3nt
.	TRBV4-2	TRBJ2-2	.	CASSQDPSVNTGELFF	TGTGCCAGCAGCCAAGATCCCAGCGTCAACACCGGGGAGCTGTTTTTT
.	TRBV30	TRBJ1-4	.	CAWSEQANEKLFF	TGTGCCTGGAGTGAACAGGCTAATGAAAAACTGTTTTTT
.	TRBV6-6	TRBJ1-3	.	CASSPGGNTIYF	TGTGCCAGCAGCCCCGGGGGAAACACCATATATTTT
.	TRBV4-1	TRBJ1-3	.	CASSNLGATSGNTIYF	TGCGCCAGCAGCAACCTGGGGGCCACCTCTGGAAACACCATATATTTT
TRBD2	TRBV7-6	TRBJ2-7	.	CASSPGTSGRNYEQYF	TGTGCCAGCAGCCCCGGGACTAGCGGGAGAAACTACGAGCAGTACTTC
.	TRBV11-2	TRBJ2-7	.	CASSLPGRGTYEQYF	TGTGCCAGCAGCTTACCAGGCCGCGGAACCTACGAGCAGTACTTC
.	TRBV7-6	TRBJ2-1	.	CASSLGPVGHEQFF	TGTGCCAGCAGCTTAGGGCCGGTGGGCCATGAGCAGTTCTTC
.	TRBV7-8	TRBJ2-3	.	CASSPLVRLTDTQYF	TGTGCCAGCAGCCCTTTAGTGCGATTAACAGATACGCAGTATTTT
TRBD2	TRBV4-1	TRBJ2-1	.	CASSPERGGPNEQFF	TGCGCCAGCAGCCCGGAGCGGGGGGGCCCAAATGAGCAGTTCTTC
TRBD1	TRBV5-6	TRBJ2-7	.	CASSLAGDSPYEQYF	TGTGCCAGCAGTTTGGCCGGGGACAGCCCCTACGAGCAGTACTTC
TRBD1	TRBV15	TRBJ2-3	.	CATSTGQGSDTQYF	TGTGCCACCAGCACGGGACAGGGTTCAGATACGCAGTATTTT
.	TRBV21-1	TRBJ1-2	.	CASSKGDRGIGVHYGYTF	TGTGCCAGCAGCAAAGGGGACAGGGGGATTGGGGTTCACTATGGCTACACCTTC
TRBD1	TRBV7-9	TRBJ2-2	.	CASSLGTGDTGELFF	TGTGCCAGCAGCTTAGGGACAGGGGACACCGGGGAGCTGTTTTTT
.	TRBV2	TRBJ2-1	.	CASTRVGSYNEQFF	TGTGCCAGCACGCGAGTAGGATCCTACAATGAGCAGTTCTTC
TRBD2	TRBV27	TRBJ2-3	once	CASSSGTRGSDTQYF	TGTGCCAGCAGTTCCGGGACTAGGGGTAGCGATACGCAGTATTTT
TRBD1	TRBV30	TRBJ1-5	few	CAWSPDRGGNQPQHF	TGTGCCTGGAGTCCCGACAGGGGTGGGAATCAGCCCCAGCATTTT
.	TRBV29-1	TRBJ2-7	.	CSVGILTTAYEQYF	TGCAGCGTTGGTATCCTCACTACGGCCTACGAGCAGTACTTC
TRBD1	TRBV19	TRBJ1-2	few	CASSPGTGGIYGYTF	TGTGCCAGTAGCCCCGGGACAGGGGGAATCTATGGCTACACCTTC
.	TRBV7-8	TRBJ2-7	.	CASSPGGLPYEQYF	TGTGCCAGCAGTCCCGGGGGACTTCCTTACGAGCAGTACTTC
.	TRBV9	TRBJ1-1	.	CASSVDFMGGLNTEAFF	TGTGCCAGCAGCGTAGATTTTATGGGGGGACTGAACACTGAAGCTTTCTTT
.	TRBV5-6	TRBJ2-7	.	CASSWGQSYEQYF	TGTGCCAGCTCATGGGGACAATCCTACGAGCAGTACTTC
TRBD1	TRBV9	TRBJ2-1	.	CASSEGDRVINEQFF	TGTGCCAGCAGCGAAGGGGACAGGGTTATCAATGAGCAGTTCTTC
TRBD1	TRBV28	TRBJ1-5	few	CASSLWDPTGGISNQPQHF	TGTGCCAGCAGTTTATGGGACCCGACAGGGGGCATTAGCAATCAGCCCCAGCATTTT
TRBD2	TRBV15	TRBJ2-1	.	CATSRDYERGGNEQFF	TGTGCCACCAGCAGAGATTATGAGCGGGGGGGCAATGAGCAGTTCTTC
.	TRBV5-8	TRBJ1-2	.	CASSFSPYGYTF	TGTGCCAGCAGCTTTTCTCCCTATGGCTACACCTTC
.	TRBV19	TRBJ2-1	.	CASSIDVNEQFF	TGTGCCAGTAGTATAGATGTCAATGAGCAGTTCTTC
.	TRBV5-6	TRBJ2-5	.	CASSLKDAGGRETQYF	TGTGCCAGCAGCTTGAAGGATGCGGGTGGCAGAGAGACCCAGTACTTC
TRBD2	TRBV27	TRBJ2-1	once	CASSLLAGPSYNEQFF	TGTGCCAGCAGCCTACTAGCGGGCCCCTCCTACAATGAGCAGTTCTTC
.	TRBV6-1	TRBJ1-2	.	CASSELDGYGYTF	TGTGCCAGCAGTGAACTGGACGGCTATGGCTACACCTTC
.	TRBV6-5	TRBJ2-7	.	CASSPSSYGEQYF	TGTGCCAGCAGCCCGAGTTCCTATGGCGAGCAGTACTTC
.	TRBV5-1	TRBJ2-1	.	CASSLALASYNEQFF	TGCGCCAGCAGCTTGGCACTAGCCTCCTACAATGAGCAGTTCTTC
TRBD2	TRBV5-1	TRBJ2-2	.	CASSSGGLAVNGELFF	TGCGCCAGCAGCTCGGGGGGACTAGCGGTCAACGGGGAGCTGTTTTTT
.	TRBV19	TRBJ1-5	.	CASSKDDLSNQPQHF	TGTGCCAGTAGTAAGGACGACCTTAGCAATCAGCCCCAGCATTTT
.	TRBV6-5	TRBJ2-7	.	CASSYRQLVEEQYF	TGTGCCAGCAGTTACCGACAGCTTGTGGAGGAGCAGTACTTC
.	TRBV28	TRBJ2-7	.	CASSLLPGATSSYEQYF	TGTGCCAGCAGTTTATTGCCGGGGGCAACCAGCTCCTACGAGCAGTACTTC
.	TRBV5-8	TRBJ1-1	few	CANTLQGSFTEAFF	TGTGCCAACACCCTCCAGGGTTCTTTCACTGAAGCTTTCTTT
.	TRBV19	TRBJ1-1	.	CASSNKGYTEAFF	TGTGCCAGTAGTAATAAAGGGTACACTGAAGCTTTCTTT
.	TRBV7-9	TRBJ1-2	.	CASSPGIQLGYTF	TGTGCCAGCAGCCCCGGAATCCAGTTGGGCTACACCTTC
TRBD1	TRBV19	TRBJ1-6	.	CASSRQGNSPLHF	TGTGCCAGTAGTAGACAGGGTAATTCACCCCTCCACTTT
TRBD1	TRBV19	TRBJ1-2	.	CASKEQGAIGGYTF	TGTGCCAGTAAGGAACAGGGGGCAATAGGTGGCTACACCTTC